Listed below are T cell receptor beta chains from one sample, sequenced in a study of post-analysis software for immune sequencing data. TCRdb analysed the PCR reads with MiXCR anew, one entry per CDR3 protein. The top ten hold about 11% of the sample, which has hundreds of thousands of distinct CDR3 sequences, 55% to 60% seen once. The sample consisted of blood. These receptors were taken from a girl aged 2 to 9 with multiple sclerosis. The conserved cysteine and the conserved F or W are not part of the CDR3 here.

v_gene: TRBV29-1
j_gene: TRBJ1-1
CDR3aa: SVLLTKNTEAF

v_gene: TRBV11-3
j_gene: NA
CDR3aa: ASSLDQESGLGTLQETQY

v_gene: TRBV12-3/TRBV12-4
j_gene: TRBJ1-1
CDR3aa: ASSFQPRGENTEAF

v_gene: TRBV6-6
j_gene: TRBJ2-1
CDR3aa: ATTTPGNEQF

v_gene: TRBV10-3
j_gene: TRBJ2-1
CDR3aa: AISERGVAYNEQF

v_gene: TRBV4-1
j_gene: TRBJ2-7
CDR3aa: ASSQVDMGLSYEQY

v_gene: TRBV12-3/TRBV12-4
j_gene: TRBJ1-2
CDR3aa: ASSRDRGKGYT

v_gene: TRBV9
j_gene: TRBJ2-1
CDR3aa: ASSGTNSTSGNYNEQF

v_gene: TRBV20-1
j_gene: TRBJ1-5
CDR3aa: SAVDTLGPQH

v_gene: TRBV29-1
j_gene: TRBJ2-3
CDR3aa: SVGFEDTQY

v_gene: TRBV6-2/TRBV6-3
j_gene: TRBJ2-5
CDR3aa: ASSYTGQGRETHY

v_gene: TRBV19
j_gene: TRBJ1-1
CDR3aa: ASSTRRKGQKGAF

v_gene: TRBV12-3/TRBV12-4
j_gene: TRBJ1-2
CDR3aa: ASSLIQAGYYGYT

v_gene: TRBV29-1
j_gene: TRBJ2-1
CDR3aa: SVEVNSNWDEQF

v_gene: TRBV10-3
j_gene: TRBJ1-1
CDR3aa: AITRTGKNTEAF

v_gene: TRBV27
j_gene: TRBJ2-1
CDR3aa: ASSWYEYNEQF